The 22 T cell receptor beta chains given below trace back to one sample, sequenced in a study of long-term antiretroviral therapy in people with HIV. Version v3.0 of the immunoSEQ assay was performed at survey level. Libraries were prepared by immunoSEQ multiplex PCR; TCRdb keeps only in-frame clonotypes and omits some of them. Here the sample spans approximately 17,000 clones, about 81% being singletons. Here the sequenced sample was unsorted PBMCs, taken more than 3.1 years after starting antiretroviral therapy. These receptors were obtained from a woman aged 40-49 years with HIV.

J is TRBJ1-1 and V is TRBV7-9; D is unresolved. Germline V gene lookup returns CDR1 SEHNR and CDR2 FQNEAQ (reference sequence). V was pared by 5 bases and J by 4 bases, with 11 bases between. The CDR3 is made up of 13 amino acids. CDR3 DNA sequence: TGTGCCAGCAGCCCCCCCGACGGCACTGAAGCTTTCTTT. Protein product: CASSPPDGTEAFF.

This chain connects TRBV5-1 to TRBJ1-1; 7 nucleotides line up with TRBD1. The trim removed 0 bases at V and 3 bases at J, leaving 8 bases unmatched. Germline CDR1 reads SGHRS; CDR2 reads YFSETQ. This CDR3 spans 16 amino acids. The DNA for the CDR3 is TGCGCCAGCAGCTTGGGGCAGGGGGAGGGAGACACTGAAGCTTTCTTT. Translation: CASSLGQGEGDTEAFF.

V and J are TRBV7-9 and TRBJ2-1; TRBD2 is a possible D gene (5 bases). Germline values: CDR1 SEHNR, CDR2 FQNEAQ (reference sequence). The CDR3 runs to 15 residues. V lost 3 bases and J 6 bases, leaving 15 bases between the germline ends. CDR3 sequence (DNA): TGTGCCAGCAGCTTTAGTGACGGGGATCTCAATGAGCAGTTCTTC. Translating it yields CASSFSDGDLNEQFF. Variable domain in full (rest from reference TRBV7-9 and TRBJ2-1): DTGVSQNPRHKITKRGQNVTFRCDPISEHNRLYWYRQTLGQGPEFLTYFQNEAQLEKSRLLSDRFSAERPKGSFSTLEIQRTEQGDSAMYLCASSFSDGDLNEQFFGPGTRLTVL.

The chain combines TRBV5-1 with TRBJ1-1; the D is unclear. This CDR3 is built from 12 residues. Trimming took 1 base from V and 8 from J, leaving 9 bases between them. Germline CDR1 SGHRS, CDR2 YFSETQ. CDR3 nucleotides: TGCGCCAGCAGCTTGCTGGGTGGGGAAGCTTTCTTT. This translates into CASSLLGGEAFF.

The chain employs TRBV7-9 and TRBJ1-4; 10 bases are a match to TRBD1. Germline CDR1 and CDR2: SEHNR and FQNEAQ (reference sequence). Unmatched junction bases numbered 7, after V lost 5 bases and J lost 4 bases. There are 16 residues in the CDR3. DNA of the CDR3: TGTGCCAGCAGCCTCCTCGACAGGGGGCTTAATGAAAAACTGTTTTTT. Translated: CASSLLDRGLNEKLFF.

The J gene is TRBJ1-2, the V gene TRBV10-3, with 8 bases matching TRBD1. Germline V CDR1 and CDR2: ENHRY, SYGVKD. The CDR3 has 14 amino acids. V shed 5 bases and J 5 bases; nucleotides not matched to a gene: 7. CDR3 in DNA: TGTGCCATCAGTTCTGGACAGGGCGTTTATGGCTACACCTTC. Translation gives CAISSGQGVYGYTF.

The CDR3 bases are TGTGCCATCAGCATAGACAGGGGGCCCTACGAGCAGTACTTC. Translating it yields CAISIDRGPYEQYF. The rearrangement uses TRBV10-3 and TRBJ2-7, with 10 bases lining up with TRBD1. The trim removed 6 bases at V and 2 bases at J, leaving 4 bases unmatched. The CDR3 is 14 residues long. Germline V gives CDR1 ENHRY, CDR2 SYGVKD.

This clone was picked up a small number of times. The CDR3 reads CASSLSTIVNTEAFF. CDR3 nucleotides: TGTGCCAGCAGTTTATCAACGATAGTGAACACTGAAGCTTTCTTT. This chain joins TRBV27 and TRBJ1-1; D is undetermined. Germline V CDR1 and CDR2: MNHEY, SMNVEV (reference sequence). This CDR3 comprises 15 residues. Trimming shortened V by 0 bases and J by 0 bases, and 8 bases separated the two germline ends.

To note about this clone: Other DNA sequences from this sample encode an identical CDR3 as well. V gene TRBV30 combines with J gene TRBJ1-5, with D unclear. Trimming shortened V by 1 base and J by 4 bases, and 8 bases separated the two germline ends. The CDR3 totals 13 residues. CDR1 is GTSNPN and CDR2 is SVGIG in the germline V gene (reference sequence). The CDR3 DNA follows: TGTGCCTGGAGTGGCGGGGATAATCAGCCCCAGCATTTT. Its translation: CAWSGGDNQPQHF.

V usage is TRBV27 and J usage is TRBJ1-3; 7 positions agree with TRBD1. The ends lost 6 bases at V and 4 bases at J; junction bases unmatched: 6. This CDR3 is 14 amino acids long. Looked up from germline, CDR1 is MNHEY and CDR2 is SMNVEV (reference sequence). Here the CDR3 DNA reads TGTGCCAGCAGACGACAGGGCACCGGAAACACCATATATTTT. Protein product: CASRRQGTGNTIYF.

The J gene is TRBJ2-2, the V gene TRBV10-3; TRBD2 agrees at 10 bases. The ends lost 2 bases at V and 3 bases at J; junction bases unmatched: 3. Germline CDR1 ENHRY, CDR2 SYGVKD. The CDR3 loop spans 16 amino acids. The CDR3 DNA reads as TGTGCCATCAGTGAGGCGACTAGCGGGTACACCGGGGAGCTGTTTTTT. Translation: CAISEATSGYTGELFF.

The chain is built from TRBV7-4 and TRBJ2-7, with 7 positions matching TRBD1. The germline CDR1 and CDR2 sequences are SGHVT and SQSDAQ. The V segment lost 3 bases and the J segment 1 base; nucleotides outside the gene matches: 12. The CDR3 length is 17 residues. CDR3 nucleotide sequence: TGTGCCAGCAGCTTCCTTAGGGGGCCCCCCCCTTCCTACGAGCAGTACTTC. It is translated as CASSFLRGPPPSYEQYF.

This clone was seen only a few times. The chain joins TRBV7-9 to TRBJ2-3; 10 bases agree with TRBD2. Per the germline V gene, CDR1 is SEHNR and CDR2 is FQNEAQ (reference sequence). This CDR3 comprises 16 residues. The V segment lost 5 bases and the J segment 6 bases; nucleotides outside the gene matches: 11. The DNA of the CDR3 is TGTGCCAGCAGCCTGAGAAGCGGGGGGGCCGCGGATACGCAGTATTTT. It translates to CASSLRSGGAADTQYF.

V is TRBV2 and J is TRBJ1-3; D not resolved. Trimming pared 2 bases from V and 3 bases from J, leaving 8 bases between. The CDR3 is 14 residues long. Germline CDR1 and CDR2: SNHLY and FYNNEI. This CDR3 reads CASSEWGVGNTIYF. In DNA form, the CDR3 reads TGTGCCAGCAGTGAATGGGGAGTTGGAAACACCATATATTTT.

This chain connects TRBV6-6 to TRBJ1-2, with 8 bases aligning to TRBD1. CDR1 is MNHNY, CDR2 SVGAGI, per germline (reference sequence). There are 14 residues in the CDR3. The V gene end was trimmed by 4 bases and the J gene end by 3 bases; junction bases not matched to a gene: 4. CDR3: CASSLYRGDYGYTF. The CDR3 region has the DNA TGTGCCAGCAGTTTATACAGGGGGGACTATGGCTACACCTTC.

The chain employs TRBV6-6 and TRBJ1-5, with D unclear. The V end lost 0 bases, the J end lost 1 base, and 7 bases lay between the germline ends. This CDR3 comprises 15 residues. The germline CDR1 and CDR2 sequences are MNHNY and SVGAGI (reference sequence). The CDR3 DNA follows: TGTGCCAGCAGTTACTCTGGTCAAAGCAATCAGCCCCAGCATTTT. This translates into CASSYSGQSNQPQHF.

This clone turned up a few times. The chain joins TRBV29-1 to TRBJ2-3, with D possibly being TRBD1 (5 bases). Trimming left V 4 bases short and J 2 bases short, with 7 bases between. There are 12 residues in the CDR3. The germline CDR1 and CDR2 sequences are SQVTM and ANQGSEA. This CDR3 is CSVGGHTDTQYF. The CDR3 DNA follows: TGCAGCGTTGGGGGCCACACAGATACGCAGTATTTT.

The genes are TRBV6-1 and TRBJ1-1; the D is unclear. The CDR3 runs to 13 residues. Germline V gene lookup returns CDR1 MNHNS and CDR2 SASEGT. V was shortened by 11 bases and J by 1 base, with 14 bases between the two germline ends. The CDR3: CAGVRASNTEAFF. CDR3 bases: TGTGCCGGCGTCCGGGCCTCGAACACTGAAGCTTTCTTT.

This clone occurred a few times. J is TRBJ1-2 and V is TRBV10-3; unclear D gene. The CDR3 spans 13 residues. Germline V lookup: CDR1 ENHRY, CDR2 SYGVKD. V lost 0 bases to trimming and J lost 2 bases, with 4 bases between them. The CDR3 region is CAISESDNYGYTF. The CDR3, as DNA: TGTGCCATCAGTGAGTCGGACAACTATGGCTACACCTTC.

This sequence joins TRBV7-9 and TRBJ2-5, with D perhaps TRBD2 (6 bases). The V end lost 4 bases, the J end lost 2 bases, and 20 bases lay between the germline ends. The CDR3 sequence is 17 residues long. Germline values: CDR1 SEHNR, CDR2 FQNEAQ (reference sequence). This CDR3 reads CASSSNRGVPLQETQYF. CDR3 bases: TGTGCCAGCAGCTCAAACCGCGGGGTCCCCCTACAAGAGACCCAGTACTTC. Using reference TRBV7-9 and TRBJ2-5 for the parts outside the CDR3, the full variable domain is DTGVSQNPRHKITKRGQNVTFRCDPISEHNRLYWYRQTLGQGPEFLTYFQNEAQLEKSRLLSDRFSAERPKGSFSTLEIQRTEQGDSAMYLCASSSNRGVPLQETQYFGPGTRLLVL.

This rearrangement joins TRBV5-1 to TRBJ2-1; D may correspond to TRBD1 or TRBD2 (5 bases each). The length of the CDR3 is 14 residues. CDR1 is SGHRS and CDR2 is YFSETQ in the germline V gene. V was clipped by 2 bases and J by 5 bases, with 11 bases between them. The CDR3, as DNA: TGCGCCAGCAGCTTCGGGACCCTGGACAATGAGCAGTTCTTC. Protein: CASSFGTLDNEQFF.

The chain employs TRBV10-2 and TRBJ2-1; 8 nucleotides agree with TRBD2. J was trimmed by 6 bases and V by 10 bases; bases with no gene match: 8. The CDR3 has 13 residues. Germline V gives CDR1 WSHSY, CDR2 SAAADI. CDR3 loop: CATSRGEGNEQFF. The CDR3 DNA sequence: TGCGCCACATCGCGGGGGGAGGGCAATGAGCAGTTCTTC.